The rows below give T cell receptor beta chains drawn from one sample of a study of human T cells and chemical hapten exposure. TCRdb re-called the 5' RACE reads through MiXCR, storing one row per CDR3 protein. The sample carries roughly 81,000 distinct CDR3 sequences, about a sixth recorded once. The receptors come from a female donor in good health. Each CDR3 is given with its conserved first and last residue. A D gene is named only where the DNA matches it firmly. Not all rows give a size; the values are once, few, many and, for expanded clones, a class.

v_call	clone_size	d_call	j_call	cdr3_aa	cdr3_nt
TRBV4-3	few	.	TRBJ2-3	CASSQDGNTQYF	TGCGCCAGCAGCCAAGATGGAAATACGCAGTATTTT
TRBV7-2	.	.	TRBJ2-3	CASSLQGYSTDTQYF	TGTGCCAGCAGCTTACAGGGGTATAGCACAGATACGCAGTATTTT
TRBV28	few	.	TRBJ1-6	CASRPHNSPLHF	TGTGCCAGCAGACCTCATAATTCACCCCTCCACTTT
TRBV18	.	.	TRBJ1-2	CASSPLDANYGYTF	TGTGCCAGCTCACCCCTGGATGCTAACTATGGCTACACCTTC
TRBV4-3	few	.	TRBJ2-3	CASSQDGRDTDTQYF	TGCGCCAGCAGCCAAGATGGCAGGGACACAGATACGCAGTATTTT
TRBV12-5	.	TRBD1	TRBJ1-2	CASGLGAGGTVYGYTF	TGTGCTAGTGGTTTGGGAGCGGGAGGGACAGTCTATGGCTACACCTTC
TRBV7-9	.	TRBD1	TRBJ1-2	CASSLAGGNGYTF	TGTGCCAGCAGCTTAGCAGGGGGCAATGGCTACACCTTC
TRBV14	few	.	TRBJ1-5	CASSQSSATVLYQPQHF	TGTGCCAGCAGCCAATCAAGCGCGACAGTTTTATATCAGCCCCAGCATTTT
TRBV4-1	.	TRBD2	TRBJ2-3	CASSQGTSGGVDTQYF	TGCGCCAGCAGCCAAGGGACTAGCGGGGGGGTTGATACGCAGTATTTT
TRBV20-1	many	.	TRBJ2-5	CSAYARRYQETQYF	TGCAGTGCTTATGCCCGGCGGTACCAAGAGACCCAGTACTTC
TRBV30	few	TRBD1	TRBJ1-1	CAWKGTGTEAFF	TGTGCCTGGAAGGGGACAGGCACTGAAGCTTTCTTT
TRBV5-1	few	.	TRBJ2-3	CASSQDRSTDTQYF	TGCGCCAGCAGCCAGGACCGAAGTACAGATACGCAGTATTTT
TRBV10-3	.	.	TRBJ1-2	CAIQIKGTSGYTF	TGTGCCATCCAGATTAAGGGTACGAGTGGCTACACCTTC
TRBV12-3/TRBV12-4	.	.	TRBJ1-2	CASSLRAAYGYTF	TGTGCCAGCAGTTTACGGGCAGCCTATGGCTACACCTTC
TRBV14	.	TRBD1	TRBJ1-3	CASSQGDRDPELSGNTIYF	TGTGCCAGCAGCCAAGGGGACAGGGACCCCGAACTCTCTGGAAACACCATATATTTT
TRBV20-1	.	.	TRBJ1-2	CAKRGSSNYGYTF	TGCGCTAAGAGGGGCAGCTCTAACTATGGCTACACCTTC
TRBV29-1	many	.	TRBJ1-1	CSVKDRVLTEAFF	TGCAGCGTCAAGGACAGAGTCTTGACTGAAGCTTTCTTT
TRBV5-1	.	TRBD1	TRBJ1-3	CASSLLSSGQYSGNTIYF	TGCGCCAGCAGCTTGTTATCCTCGGGACAGTACTCTGGAAACACCATATATTTT
TRBV6-2/TRBV6-3	many	.	TRBJ1-5	CASSYPAAGISNQPQHF	TGTGCCAGCAGTTACCCCGCGGCGGGGATTAGCAATCAGCCCCAGCATTTT
TRBV20-1	.	.	TRBJ2-3	CSARDGTAPTDTQYF	TGCAGTGCTAGAGATGGGACTGCCCCCACAGATACGCAGTATTTT
TRBV4-3	.	.	TRBJ1-2	CASSQVWGGDGYTF	TGCGCCAGCAGCCAAGTCTGGGGGGGAGATGGCTACACCTTC
TRBV7-2	.	.	TRBJ2-7	CASRPVGGSPHEQYF	TGTGCCAGCAGACCTGTGGGGGGTAGCCCCCACGAGCAGTACTTC
TRBV10-3	.	TRBD2	TRBJ2-5	CAISESRRGGQETQYF	TGTGCCATCAGTGAGTCGAGGCGGGGGGGACAAGAGACCCAGTACTTC
TRBV3-1	few	.	TRBJ1-4	CASSQSRAGWTREKLFF	TGTGCCAGCAGCCAGTCCCGAGCAGGATGGACCAGGGAAAAACTGTTTTTT
TRBV5-1	.	.	TRBJ2-7	CASSKVSQADYEQYF	TGCGCCAGCAGCAAGGTGTCTCAGGCGGACTACGAGCAGTACTTC
TRBV4-3	.	.	TRBJ2-2	CASSQSFGTANTGELFF	TGCGCCAGCAGCCAGTCCTTCGGGACGGCGAACACCGGGGAGCTGTTTTTT
TRBV7-9	.	.	TRBJ1-1	CASSLMLWDPEAFF	TGTGCCAGCAGCTTAATGTTATGGGACCCTGAAGCTTTCTTT
TRBV20-1	few	TRBD1	TRBJ2-3	CSASDRASDTQYF	TGCAGTGCTAGTGACAGGGCTTCAGATACGCAGTATTTT
TRBV4-1	few	.	TRBJ2-1	CASSQDFTSYNEQFF	TGCGCCAGCAGCCAAGATTTTACCAGCTACAATGAGCAGTTCTTC
TRBV28	few	TRBD2	TRBJ2-5	CASSWGVAGQQETQYF	TGTGCCAGCAGTTGGGGGGTAGCGGGACAACAAGAGACCCAGTACTTC
TRBV11-2	.	.	TRBJ2-1	CASSLVGVVGPSNEQFF	TGTGCCAGCAGCTTAGTGGGTGTCGTCGGACCCTCCAATGAGCAGTTCTTC